One TCR beta chain is described in this entry. The sample comes from a study of blood T cell repertoires in COVID-19. At the level of the study: COVID-19 samples collected from the United States, Italy and Spain covered acute and convalescent phases. Nucleic acid was either cDNA or gDNA, and it came from T cells, B-cell-depleted T cells, or PBMCs.

CDR1 and CDR2 (germline): SGHRS, YFSETQ. Losses at the gene ends were 2 bases for V and 4 bases for J; bases not matched to a gene: 1. The CDR3 spans 13 residues. Patients at the Seattle site were enrolled during active infection and followed longitudinally. Original processing methods: Amplified reference gene primers provided the basis for estimating nucleated cell counts. Produced via immunoSEQ multiplex PCR; TCRdb's table is partial and in-frame only. V and J calls plus clone size are reproduced from that table; the DNA served to infer D and trimming. The sample shows over 250,000 clones, 86% of them seen only once.

Sequencing was performed on peripheral blood. The chain is built from TRBV5-1 and TRBJ1-1; TRBD1 matches at 8 bases. The receptor's source is a woman between 65 and 79 years old with COVID-19, enrolled during active disease. CDR3 residues: CASSFDRGTEAFF. In DNA, the CDR3 is TGCGCCAGCAGCTTCGACAGGGGCACTGAAGCTTTCTTT.